This TCR beta chain was sequenced during a study of vaccination effects on CD4 cells after COVID-19. Some clones are missing from TCRdb's copy, which holds only in-frame ones; the method was immunoSEQ multiplex PCR. The table has about 60,000 clones, roughly three quarters seen once; the top ten hold 1.5% to 2%. Antigen-specific CD4+ T cells expanded by the ViraFEST assay with viral peptide pools were then sequenced. At the end of 9 to 11 days of culture, CD4+ T cells were isolated. Every participant took two doses of the BNT162b2 or mRNA-1273 vaccine. Comment on this clone: Its target is unknown.

This CDR3 comprises 16 residues. Trimming took 1 base from V and 9 from J, leaving 16 bases between them. Germline lookup yields CDR1 SGHTA and CDR2 FQGNSA. The material was CD4+ T cells from PBMCs cultured with HCoV-OC43 spike peptides, obtained after COVID-19 vaccination. Described subset: HCoV-OC43 spike overlapping peptide pool stimulation. This receptor was identified in a human donor who received a COVID-19 vaccine. J is TRBJ1-6 and V is TRBV7-2, with D maybe TRBD1 (5 bases). The chain's CDR3 is CASSLVTGLWSSPLHF. As DNA, the CDR3 is TGTGCCAGCAGCTTAGTTACGGGGCTCTGGAGTTCACCCCTCCACTTT.